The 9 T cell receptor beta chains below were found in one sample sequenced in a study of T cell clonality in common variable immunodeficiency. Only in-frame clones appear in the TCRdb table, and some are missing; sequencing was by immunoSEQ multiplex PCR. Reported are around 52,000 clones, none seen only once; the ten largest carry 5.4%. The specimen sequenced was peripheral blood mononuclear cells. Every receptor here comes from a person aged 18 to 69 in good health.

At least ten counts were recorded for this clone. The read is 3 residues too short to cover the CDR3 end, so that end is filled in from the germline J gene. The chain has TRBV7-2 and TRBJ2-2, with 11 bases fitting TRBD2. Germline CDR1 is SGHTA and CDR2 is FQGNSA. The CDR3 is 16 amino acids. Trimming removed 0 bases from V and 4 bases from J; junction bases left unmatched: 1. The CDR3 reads CASSLASGRVTGELFF. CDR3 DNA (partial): TGTGCCAGCAGCTTAGCTAGCGGGAGGGTCACCGGGGAG.

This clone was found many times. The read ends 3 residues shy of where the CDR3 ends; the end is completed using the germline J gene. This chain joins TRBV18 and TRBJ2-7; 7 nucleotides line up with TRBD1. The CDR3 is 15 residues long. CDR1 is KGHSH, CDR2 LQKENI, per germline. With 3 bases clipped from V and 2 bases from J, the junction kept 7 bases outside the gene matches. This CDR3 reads CASSPQGVDAYEQYF. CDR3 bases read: TGTGCCAGCTCACCTCAGGGGGTAGACGCCTACGAG.

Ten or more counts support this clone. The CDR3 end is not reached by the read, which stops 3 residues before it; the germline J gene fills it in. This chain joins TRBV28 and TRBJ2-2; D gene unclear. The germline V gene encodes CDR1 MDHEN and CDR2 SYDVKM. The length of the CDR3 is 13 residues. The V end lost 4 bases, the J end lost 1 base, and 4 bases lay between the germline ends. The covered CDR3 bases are TGTGCCAGCAGTTACAGGAACACCGGGGAG. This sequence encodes CASSYRNTGE. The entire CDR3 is CASSYRNTGELFF.

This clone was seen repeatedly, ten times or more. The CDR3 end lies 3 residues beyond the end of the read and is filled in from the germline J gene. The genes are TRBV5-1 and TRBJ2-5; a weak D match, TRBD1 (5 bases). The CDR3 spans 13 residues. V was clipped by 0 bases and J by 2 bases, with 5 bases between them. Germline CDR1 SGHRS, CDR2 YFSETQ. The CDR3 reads CASSLGQQETQYF. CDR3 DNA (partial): TGCGCCAGCAGCTTGGGACAGCAAGAGACC.

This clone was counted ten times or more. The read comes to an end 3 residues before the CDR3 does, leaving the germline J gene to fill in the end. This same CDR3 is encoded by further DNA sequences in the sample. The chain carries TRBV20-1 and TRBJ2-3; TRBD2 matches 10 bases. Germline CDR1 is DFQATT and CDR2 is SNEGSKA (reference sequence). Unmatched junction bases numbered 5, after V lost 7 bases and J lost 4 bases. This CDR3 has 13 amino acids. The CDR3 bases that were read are TGCAGTGGGCTAGCGGGAGACGCAGATACG. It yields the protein CSGLAGDADT. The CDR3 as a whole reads CSGLAGDADTQYF.

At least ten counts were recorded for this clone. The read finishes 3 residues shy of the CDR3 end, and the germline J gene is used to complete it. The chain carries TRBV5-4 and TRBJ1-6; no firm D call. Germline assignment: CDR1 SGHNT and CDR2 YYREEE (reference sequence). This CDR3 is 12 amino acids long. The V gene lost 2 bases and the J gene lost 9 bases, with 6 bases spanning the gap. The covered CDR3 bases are TGTGCCAGCAGCTTCGAGGTTTCACCC. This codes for CASSFEVSP. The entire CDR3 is CASSFEVSPLHF.

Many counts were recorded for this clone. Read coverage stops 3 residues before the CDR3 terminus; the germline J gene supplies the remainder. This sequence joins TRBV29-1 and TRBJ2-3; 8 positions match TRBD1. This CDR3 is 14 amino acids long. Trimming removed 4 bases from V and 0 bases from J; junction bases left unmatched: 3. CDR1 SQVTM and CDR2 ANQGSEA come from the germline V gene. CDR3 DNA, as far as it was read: TGCAGCGTTGGAGGGACAGGAAGCACAGATACG. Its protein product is CSVGGTGSTDT. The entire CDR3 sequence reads CSVGGTGSTDTQYF.

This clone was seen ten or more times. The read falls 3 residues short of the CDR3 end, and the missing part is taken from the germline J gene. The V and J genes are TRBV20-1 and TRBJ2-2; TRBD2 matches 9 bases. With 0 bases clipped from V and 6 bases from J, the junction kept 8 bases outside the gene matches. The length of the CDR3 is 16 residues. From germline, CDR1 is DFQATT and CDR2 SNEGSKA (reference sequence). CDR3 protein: CSARDPGLADPGELFF. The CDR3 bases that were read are TGCAGTGCTAGAGACCCGGGACTAGCCGACCCCGGGGAG.

This CDR3 is CASTPQVSGYGYTF. CDR3 bases read: TGTGCCAGTACCCCACAGGTGTCTGGCTATGGC. The V call is TRBV19, the J call TRBJ1-2; a possible D gene is TRBD1 (5 bases). The observed sequence ends 3 residues before the CDR3 terminus, with the missing tail filled in from the germline J gene. V was clipped by 7 bases and J by 4 bases, with 16 bases between them. Germline V CDR1 and CDR2: LNHDA, SQIVND (reference sequence). The CDR3 sequence is 14 residues long.